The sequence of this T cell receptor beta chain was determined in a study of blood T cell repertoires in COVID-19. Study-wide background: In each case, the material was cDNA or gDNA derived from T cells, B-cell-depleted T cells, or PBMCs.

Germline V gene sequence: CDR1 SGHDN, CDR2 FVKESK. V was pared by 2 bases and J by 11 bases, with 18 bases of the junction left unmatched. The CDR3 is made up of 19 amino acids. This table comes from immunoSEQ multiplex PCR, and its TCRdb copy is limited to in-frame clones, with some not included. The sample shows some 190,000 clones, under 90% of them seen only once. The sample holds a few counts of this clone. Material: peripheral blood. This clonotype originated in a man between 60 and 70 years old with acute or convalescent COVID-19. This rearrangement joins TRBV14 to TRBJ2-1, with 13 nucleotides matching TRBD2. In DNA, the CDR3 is TGTGCCAGCAGCCAAATCTTCGCACTCACTAGCGGGGGGGACGGGAAGCAGTTCTTC. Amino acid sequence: CASSQIFALTSGGDGKQFF.